This T cell receptor beta chain was sequenced for a study of graft-versus-host responses after intestinal transplantation. Study-level information: Multivisceral, liver-intestinal, or isolated intestinal grafts were transplanted into recipients. The study gave all recipients anti-thymocyte globulin induction, then tacrolimus and steroids for 2 to 3 years.

A single count supports this clone. The antigen is unknown. V lost 0 bases, J lost 9 bases, and 6 bases stayed unmatched. Per the germline V gene, CDR1 is MNHEY and CDR2 is SVGAGI. The CDR3 consists of 16 residues. TCRdb's copy holds only in-frame clones and misses some; the assay was immunoSEQ multiplex PCR. Here the sample spans approximately 7,000 clones, around two thirds being singletons. Broader study findings: Allografts carried high graft-versus-host to host-versus-graft clonal ratios in patients having graft-donor T cell macrochimerism. The marrow of recipients harbored GvH clones, and ileum or blood showed some of them first.

Lymphocytes (intraepithelial and lamina propria) were released by processing the graft tissue. The sequenced sample was ileum tissue, obtained roughly 55 days after transplant. The chain has TRBV6-5 and TRBJ2-1; 12 nucleotides agree with TRBD2. The receptor comes from a human patient who received an intestinal transplant, so some T cells may come from the graft donor. The DNA of the CDR3 is TGTGCCAGCAGTTACTCGCTAGCGGGGGGGACAGGTGAGCAGTTCTTC. Its protein is CASSYSLAGGTGEQFF.